This TCR beta chain was recovered during a study of T-cell memory formation after mild COVID-19. Overall study results and limits: Of the contracting clones, CD4+ ones lay mainly in CM and EM, and CD8+ ones in EMRA.

Germline CDR1 reads WSHSY; CDR2 reads SAAADI. The CDR3 has 14 amino acids. Germline trimming cut 6 bases from V and 4 bases from J; bases unmatched to any gene: 4. This clonotype turned up a few times. The antigen is undetermined. TCRdb recomputed calls from the 5' RACE reads with MiXCR, one row per CDR3 protein. Here the sample spans 200,000 to 300,000 distinct CDR3 sequences, approximately 15% being singletons. This receptor was obtained from an adult woman who had mild COVID-19 (a few samples of this study predate the infection). Cell type and time point are not known. The chain is built from TRBV10-2 and TRBJ2-3; 10 bases line up with TRBD2. Sequencing used PBMCs or a T cell subset sorted from them (not recorded which). The CDR3 DNA reads TGCGCCAGCAGGGAAGCGGGAGGGGCAGATACGCAGTATTTT. This gives the protein CASREAGGADTQYF.